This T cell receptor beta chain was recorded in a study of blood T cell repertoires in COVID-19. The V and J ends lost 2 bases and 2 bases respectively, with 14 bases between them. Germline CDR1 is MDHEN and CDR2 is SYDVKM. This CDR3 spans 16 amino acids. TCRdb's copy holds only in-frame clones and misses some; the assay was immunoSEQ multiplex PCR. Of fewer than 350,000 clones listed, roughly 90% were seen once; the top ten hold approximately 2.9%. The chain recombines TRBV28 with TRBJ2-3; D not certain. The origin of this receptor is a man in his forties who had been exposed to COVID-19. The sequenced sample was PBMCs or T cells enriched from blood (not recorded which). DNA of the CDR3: TGTGCCAGCAGTTTAGCCGCCCTAGGCCTCACAGATACGCAGTATTTT. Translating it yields CASSLAALGLTDTQYF.